The 22 T cell receptor beta chains given below trace back to one sample, sequenced in a study of blood T cell repertoires in COVID-19. The repertoire was sequenced with immunoSEQ multiplex PCR; TCRdb's copy has only in-frame clones and lacks some. Of over 110,000 clones listed, more than 60% are singletons. Sequencing was performed on peripheral blood. All receptors come from a man of 80 years or more with acute or convalescent COVID-19.

The chain carries TRBV6-1 and TRBJ2-4; the D gene is possibly TRBD2 (6 bases). The CDR3 sequence is 14 residues long. Germline CDR1 MNHNS, CDR2 SASEGT. The germline V and J ends were trimmed by 3 bases and 7 bases, with 13 bases remaining between them. The chain's CDR3 is CASSDWGGANIQYF. CDR3 sequence (DNA): TGTGCCAGCAGTGATTGGGGCGGGGCGAACATTCAGTACTTC.

This chain joins TRBV3-1 (or the pseudogene TRBV3-2) and TRBJ1-5; D uncertain. The CDR3 totals 13 residues. CDR1 is LGHDT, CDR2 YNNKEL, per germline (reference sequence). Trimming took 0 bases from V and 7 from J, leaving 7 bases between them. CDR3 amino acids: CASSQDRSQPQHF. The DNA for the CDR3 is TGTGCCAGCAGCCAAGATCGTAGCCAGCCCCAGCATTTT.

The rearrangement uses TRBV10-2 and TRBJ2-3; D perhaps matches TRBD2 (6 bases). V lost 6 bases and J 0 bases, leaving 13 bases between the germline ends. Germline V gene data show CDR1 as WSHSY and CDR2 as SAAADI. The CDR3 runs to 15 residues. This CDR3 reads CASRGGLPSTDTQYF. For the CDR3, the DNA is TGCGCCAGCAGGGGGGGTCTCCCTAGCACAGATACGCAGTATTTT.

This clone was found a few times. The chain is built from TRBV6-4 and TRBJ2-6; D is unresolved. CDR3 length equals 16 residues. With 0 bases removed from V and 0 bases from J, the gap between germline ends came to 6 bases. Germline CDR1 and CDR2: MRHNA and SNTAGT. CDR3 protein: CASSDSVSSGANVLTF. In DNA, the CDR3 is TGTGCCAGCAGTGACTCGGTCAGCTCTGGGGCCAACGTCCTGACTTTC.

The CDR3 protein is CASSPLGRGYEQYF. In DNA form, the CDR3 reads TGTGCCAGCTCACCACTGGGCAGGGGCTACGAGCAGTACTTC. This chain joins TRBV18 and TRBJ2-7; TRBD1 might be the D (6 bases). Looked up from germline, CDR1 is KGHSH and CDR2 is LQKENI. The CDR3 loop spans 14 amino acids. The V gene lost 1 base and the J gene lost 3 bases, with 10 bases spanning the gap.

The V call is TRBV28, the J call TRBJ1-4; 7 bases align to TRBD1. After removal of 5 bases from V and 3 bases from J, the junction contained 6 bases not matched to a gene. CDR1 and CDR2 from the germline V gene are MDHEN and SYDVKM. This CDR3 comprises 15 residues. The DNA for the CDR3 is TGTGCCAGCAGTCCGAAGGGGGCTGCTAATGAAAAACTGTTTTTT. This translates into CASSPKGAANEKLFF.

The chain couples TRBV5-4 to TRBJ2-5; 9 bases line up with TRBD1. This CDR3 is 15 amino acids long. Germline CDR1 SGHNT, CDR2 YYREEE (reference sequence). V lost 4 bases to trimming and J lost 1 base; unmatched junction nucleotides: 5. This chain's CDR3 is CASSTGQGTQETQYF. DNA for the CDR3: TGTGCCAGCAGCACCGGACAGGGGACCCAAGAGACCCAGTACTTC. Variable domain in full (rest from reference TRBV5-4 and TRBJ2-5): ETGVTQSPTHLIKTRGQQVTLRCSSQSGHNTVSWYQQALGQGPQFIFQYYREEENGRGNFPPRFSGLQFPNYSSELNVNALELDDSALYLCASSTGQGTQETQYFGPGTRLLVL.

A single count supports this clone. The rearrangement links TRBV11-2 to TRBJ1-1; 9 positions match TRBD1. The CDR3 loop spans 15 amino acids. Germline V gene lookup returns CDR1 SGHAT and CDR2 FQNNGV. V shed 5 bases and J 5 bases; nucleotides not matched to a gene: 9. The CDR3 DNA sequence: TGTGCCAGCAGCGACCCGACAGGGGGAAAAACTGAAGCTTTCTTT. Translated, it gives CASSDPTGGKTEAFF.

This rearrangement joins TRBV6-5 to TRBJ1-5; 9 positions agree with TRBD1. Germline assignment: CDR1 MNHEY and CDR2 SVGAGI. The CDR3 has 16 amino acids. Trimming cost V 0 bases and J 3 bases; bases outside gene matches: 3. CDR3 nucleotide sequence: TGTGCCAGCAGTTACTCGGGACAGGGTCTCAATCAGCCCCAGCATTTT. Translation: CASSYSGQGLNQPQHF.

The rearrangement links TRBV7-3 to TRBJ2-3; no firm D call. The CDR3 spans 13 residues. Trimming removed 1 base from V and 3 bases from J, with 5 bases in between. CDR1 SGHTA and CDR2 FQGTGA come from the germline V gene. CDR3 bases: TGTGCCAGCAGCTTAATCAGGACAGATACGCAGTATTTT. Translation gives CASSLIRTDTQYF. Full variable domain (missing parts from reference TRBV7-3 and TRBJ2-3): GAGVSQTPSNKVTEKGKYVELRCDPISGHTALYWYRQSLGQGPEFLIYFQGTGAADDSGLPNDRFFAVRPEGSVSTLKIQRTERGDSAVYLCASSLIRTDTQYFGPGTRLTVL.

The V and J genes are TRBV2 and TRBJ1-2; D gene uncertain. With 6 bases removed from V and 5 bases from J, the gap between germline ends came to 7 bases. The CDR3 has 11 residues. Germline V CDR1 and CDR2: SNHLY, FYNNEI. The CDR3: CASSPLYGYTF. The CDR3 bases are TGTGCCAGCAGCCCCTTGTATGGCTACACCTTC.

This chain links TRBV29-1 with TRBJ1-1, with 10 bases identical to TRBD1. The junction had 10 bases not matched to a gene; V was cut back by 1 base and J by 5 bases. This CDR3 is 16 amino acids long. CDR1 SQVTM and CDR2 ANQGSEA come from the germline V gene. CDR3 region: CSVEGGQGILYTEAFF. CDR3 coding DNA: TGCAGCGTTGAAGGGGGACAGGGGATATTGTATACTGAAGCTTTCTTT.

This clone has more than one count but fewer than ten. The chain recombines TRBV19 with TRBJ1-2; D gene ambiguous. CDR1 is LNHDA and CDR2 is SQIVND in the germline V gene (reference sequence). The V and J ends lost 2 bases and 2 bases respectively, with 9 bases between them. The CDR3 contains 14 residues. CDR3 sequence reads: CASSITNQNYGYTF. The CDR3 DNA sequence: TGTGCCAGTAGTATAACAAACCAGAACTATGGCTACACCTTC.

The chain has TRBV5-1 and TRBJ2-7; possible D gene TRBD1, 5 bases. Germline CDR1 and CDR2: SGHRS and YFSETQ. Trimming cost V 0 bases and J 3 bases, with 10 bases left between them. The CDR3 consists of 14 residues. The CDR3 DNA is TGCGCCAGCAGCTTGGCGGACAACCTCTACGAGCAGTACTTC. Encoded protein: CASSLADNLYEQYF.

The chain has TRBV27 and TRBJ2-2; D remains unclear. Trimming removed 2 bases from V and 5 bases from J, with 12 bases in between. This CDR3 region has 15 residues. Germline V CDR1 and CDR2: MNHEY, SMNVEV (reference sequence). For the CDR3, the DNA is TGTGCCAGCAGTTTAGGCGGATATTGGACCGGGGAGCTGTTTTTT. Protein: CASSLGGYWTGELFF.

V is TRBV14 and J is TRBJ1-1; D ambiguous. The V gene's germline CDR1 is SGHDN and CDR2 FVKESK. V gave up 1 base and J gave up 7 bases, with 10 bases separating them. The CDR3 covers 13 residues. The CDR3 sequence is CASSQVSRLEAFF. CDR3 DNA: TGTGCCAGCAGCCAAGTTTCTCGTCTTGAAGCTTTCTTT.

V usage is TRBV6-6 and J usage is TRBJ1-5; D is possibly TRBD1 (6 bases). Trimming shortened V by 2 bases and J by 4 bases, and 15 bases separated the two germline ends. Germline lookup yields CDR1 MNHNY and CDR2 SVGAGI (reference sequence). This CDR3 has 16 residues. DNA for the CDR3: TGTGCCAGCAGTTACCTCCTGACAGGAGCAAATCAGCCCCAGCATTTT. Its translation: CASSYLLTGANQPQHF.

This clone showed up just once. CDR3 region: CATSDGDGFYEQYF. The CDR3 DNA follows: TGTGCCACCAGTGATGGAGACGGGTTCTACGAGCAGTACTTC. This chain joins TRBV24-1 and TRBJ2-7; no definite D call. Germline values: CDR1 KGHDR, CDR2 SFDVKD. The V end lost 3 bases, the J end lost 3 bases, and 11 bases lay between the germline ends. This CDR3 has 14 residues.

The chain uses TRBV5-6 and TRBJ2-5; tentative D call: TRBD1 (5 bases). The germline gives CDR1 SGHDT, CDR2 YYEEEE. CDR3 length: 16 residues. The V end was cut by 0 bases, the J end by 4 bases, with 16 bases between. CDR3 protein: CASSLVQETVGETQYF. CDR3 DNA sequence: TGTGCCAGCAGCTTGGTCCAGGAGACAGTAGGAGAGACCCAGTACTTC.

The V call is TRBV12-2, the J call TRBJ1-2; TRBD1 is the table's D call and was not checked against the DNA. TRBV12-2 is described as a pseudogene. The CDR3 is 13 amino acids. DNA of the CDR3: TGTGCAAGTCGCTTAAAGACAGGGTTTGGCTACACCTTC. Translation: CASRLKTGFGYTF.

The V call is TRBV7-9, the J call TRBJ2-7, with no clear D. The germline V and J ends were trimmed by 1 base and 7 bases, with 14 bases remaining between them. Germline V gene sequence: CDR1 SEHNR, CDR2 FQNEAQ (reference sequence). This CDR3 region has 14 residues. The CDR3 protein is CASSLGLAVEEQYF. The CDR3 DNA follows: TGTGCCAGCAGCTTAGGGCTGGCGGTCGAAGAGCAGTACTTC.

The J gene is TRBJ1-1, the V gene TRBV2; possibly TRBD1 for D (6 bases). This CDR3 spans 13 amino acids. V lost 5 bases, J lost 2 bases, and 9 bases lay in between. Germline V gene sequence: CDR1 SNHLY, CDR2 FYNNEI. The CDR3 coding sequence is TGTGCCAGCAGTATGGACAGCAACACTGAAGCTTTCTTT. Translating it yields CASSMDSNTEAFF.